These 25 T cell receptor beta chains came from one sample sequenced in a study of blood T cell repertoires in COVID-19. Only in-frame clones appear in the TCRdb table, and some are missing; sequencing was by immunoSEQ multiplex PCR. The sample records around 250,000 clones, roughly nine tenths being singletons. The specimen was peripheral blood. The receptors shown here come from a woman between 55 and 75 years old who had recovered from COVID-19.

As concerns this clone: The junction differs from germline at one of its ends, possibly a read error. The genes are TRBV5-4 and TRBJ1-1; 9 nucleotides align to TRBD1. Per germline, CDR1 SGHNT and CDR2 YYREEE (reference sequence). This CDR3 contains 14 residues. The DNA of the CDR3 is TGTGCCAGCAGTCGACAGGGGGTGAAGACTGAAGCTTTCTTT. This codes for CASSRQGVKTEAFF.

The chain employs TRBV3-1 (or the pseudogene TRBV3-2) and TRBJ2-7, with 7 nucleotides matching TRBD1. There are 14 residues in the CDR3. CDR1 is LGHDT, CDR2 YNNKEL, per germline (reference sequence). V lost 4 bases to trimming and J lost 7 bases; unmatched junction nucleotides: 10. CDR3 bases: TGTGCCAGCAGCCTACATGACAGGGCACGGGAGCAGTACTTC. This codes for CASSLHDRAREQYF.

The DNA for the CDR3 is TGTGCCAGCAGCTTGGATTTGTGGACTAGCGGGGGGGCAGAGACCCAGTACTTC. Protein sequence: CASSLDLWTSGGAETQYF. The rearrangement links TRBV5-4 to TRBJ2-5; 15 bases map to TRBD2. The CDR3 runs 18 residues. Germline-derived CDR1 and CDR2 are SGHNT and YYREEE (reference sequence). Trimming cost V 0 bases and J 4 bases; bases outside gene matches: 7.

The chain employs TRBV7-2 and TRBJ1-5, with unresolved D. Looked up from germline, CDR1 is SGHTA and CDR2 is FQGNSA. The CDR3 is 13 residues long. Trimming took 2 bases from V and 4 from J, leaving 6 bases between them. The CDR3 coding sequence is TGTGCCAGCAGCTTACGAGGGAATCAGCCCCAGCATTTT. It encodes CASSLRGNQPQHF.

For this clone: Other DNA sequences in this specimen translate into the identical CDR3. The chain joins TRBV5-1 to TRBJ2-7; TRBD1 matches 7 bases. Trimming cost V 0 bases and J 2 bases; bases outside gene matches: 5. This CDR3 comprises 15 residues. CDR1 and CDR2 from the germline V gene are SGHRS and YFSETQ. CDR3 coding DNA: TGCGCCAGCAGCTTGGGGCAGGGGGTACCCTACGAGCAGTACTTC. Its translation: CASSLGQGVPYEQYF.

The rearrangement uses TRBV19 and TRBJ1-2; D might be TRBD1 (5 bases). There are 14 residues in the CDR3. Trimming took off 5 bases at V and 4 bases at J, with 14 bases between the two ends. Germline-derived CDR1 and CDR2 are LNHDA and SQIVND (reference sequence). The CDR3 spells CASSSSEQVYGYTF. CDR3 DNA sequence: TGTGCCAGTAGTTCCTCAGAACAGGTCTATGGCTACACCTTC.

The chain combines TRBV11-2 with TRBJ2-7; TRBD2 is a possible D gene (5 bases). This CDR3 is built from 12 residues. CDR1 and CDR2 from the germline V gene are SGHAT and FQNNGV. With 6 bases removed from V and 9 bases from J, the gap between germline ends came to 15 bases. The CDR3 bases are TGTGCCAGCAGGAAAACGGGGATGAGGCAGTACTTC. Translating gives CASRKTGMRQYF.

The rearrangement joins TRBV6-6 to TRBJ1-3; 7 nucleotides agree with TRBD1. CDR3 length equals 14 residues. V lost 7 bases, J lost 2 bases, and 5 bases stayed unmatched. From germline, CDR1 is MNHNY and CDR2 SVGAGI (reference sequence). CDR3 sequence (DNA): TGTGCCAGCAACAGGGACAGAACTGGAAACACCATATATTTT. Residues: CASNRDRTGNTIYF.

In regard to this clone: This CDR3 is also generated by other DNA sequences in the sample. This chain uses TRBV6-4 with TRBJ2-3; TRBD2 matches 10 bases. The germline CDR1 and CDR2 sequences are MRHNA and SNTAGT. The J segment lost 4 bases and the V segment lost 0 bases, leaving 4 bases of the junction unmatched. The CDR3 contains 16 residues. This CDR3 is CASSDSPSGGPDTQYF. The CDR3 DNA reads TGTGCCAGCAGTGACTCCCCTAGCGGGGGACCAGATACGCAGTATTTT.

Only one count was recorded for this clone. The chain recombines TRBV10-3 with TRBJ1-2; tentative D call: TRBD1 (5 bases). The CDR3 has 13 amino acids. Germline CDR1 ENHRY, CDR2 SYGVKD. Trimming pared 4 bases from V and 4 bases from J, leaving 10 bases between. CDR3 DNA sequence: TGTGCCATCAGTGCAGGACAAGGCTATGGCTACACCTTC. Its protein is CAISAGQGYGYTF.

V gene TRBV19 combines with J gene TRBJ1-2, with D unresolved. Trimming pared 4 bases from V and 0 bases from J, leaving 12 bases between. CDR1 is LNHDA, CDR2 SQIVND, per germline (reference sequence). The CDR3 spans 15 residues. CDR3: CASSTGNRANYGYTF. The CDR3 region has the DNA TGTGCCAGTAGTACTGGAAACAGAGCTAACTATGGCTACACCTTC.

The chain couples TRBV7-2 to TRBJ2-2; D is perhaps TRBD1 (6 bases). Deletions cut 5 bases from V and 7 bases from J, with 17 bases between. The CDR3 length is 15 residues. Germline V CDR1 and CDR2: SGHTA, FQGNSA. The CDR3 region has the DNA TGTGCCAGCAGCGCATCCAGGGGAAGGGGCGGGGAGCTGTTTTTT. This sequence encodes CASSASRGRGGELFF.

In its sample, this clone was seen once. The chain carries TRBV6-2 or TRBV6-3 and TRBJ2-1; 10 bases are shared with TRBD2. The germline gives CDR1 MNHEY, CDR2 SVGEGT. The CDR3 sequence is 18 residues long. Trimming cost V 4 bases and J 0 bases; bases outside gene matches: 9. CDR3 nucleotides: TGTGCCAGCAGTTCGAGCCTACTAGCGGGGAGCTCCTACAATGAGCAGTTCTTC. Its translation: CASSSSLLAGSSYNEQFF.

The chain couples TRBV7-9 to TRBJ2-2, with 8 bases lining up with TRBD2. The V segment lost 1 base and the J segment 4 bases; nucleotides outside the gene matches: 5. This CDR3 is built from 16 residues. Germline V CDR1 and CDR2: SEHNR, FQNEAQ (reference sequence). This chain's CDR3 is CASSLVGLGPTGELFF. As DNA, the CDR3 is TGTGCCAGCAGCTTAGTGGGACTAGGCCCCACCGGGGAGCTGTTTTTT.

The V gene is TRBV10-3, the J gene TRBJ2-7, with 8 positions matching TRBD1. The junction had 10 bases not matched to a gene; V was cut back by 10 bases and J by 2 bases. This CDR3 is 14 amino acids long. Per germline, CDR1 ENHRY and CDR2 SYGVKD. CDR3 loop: CATTPGTGAYEQYF. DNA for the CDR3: TGTGCCACGACCCCCGGGACAGGAGCCTACGAGCAGTACTTC.

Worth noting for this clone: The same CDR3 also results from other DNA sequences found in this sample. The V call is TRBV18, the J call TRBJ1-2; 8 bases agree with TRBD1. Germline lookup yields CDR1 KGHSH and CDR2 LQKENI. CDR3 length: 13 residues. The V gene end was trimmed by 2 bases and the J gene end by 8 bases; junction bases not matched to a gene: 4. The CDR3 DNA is TGTGCCAGCTCACCAGGACAGGGTGGAGGCTACACCTTC. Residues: CASSPGQGGGYTF.

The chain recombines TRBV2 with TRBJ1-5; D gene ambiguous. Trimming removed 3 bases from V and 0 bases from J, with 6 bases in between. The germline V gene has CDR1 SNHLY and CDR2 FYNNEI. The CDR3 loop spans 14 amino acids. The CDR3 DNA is TGTGCCAGCAGTGAGTTCTATAGCAATCAGCCCCAGCATTTT. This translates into CASSEFYSNQPQHF.

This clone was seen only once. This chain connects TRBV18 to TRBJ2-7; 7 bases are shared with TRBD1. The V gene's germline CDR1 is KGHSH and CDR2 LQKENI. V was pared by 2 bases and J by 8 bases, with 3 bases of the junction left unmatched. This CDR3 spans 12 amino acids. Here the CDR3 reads CASSPGDSQQYF. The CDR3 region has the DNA TGTGCCAGCTCACCAGGGGACAGCCAGCAGTACTTC.

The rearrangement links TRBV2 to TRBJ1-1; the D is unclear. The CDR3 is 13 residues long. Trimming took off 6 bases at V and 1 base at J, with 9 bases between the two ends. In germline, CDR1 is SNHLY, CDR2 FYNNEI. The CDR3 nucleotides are TGTGCCAGCAGCTCACTCGAGAACACTGAAGCTTTCTTT. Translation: CASSSLENTEAFF.

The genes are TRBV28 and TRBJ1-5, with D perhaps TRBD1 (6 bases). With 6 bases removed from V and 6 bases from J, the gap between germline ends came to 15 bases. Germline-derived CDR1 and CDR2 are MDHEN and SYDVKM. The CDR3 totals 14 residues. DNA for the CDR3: TGTGCCAGCAGGGGGGGGACAATTGGTCAGCCCCAGCATTTT. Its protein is CASRGGTIGQPQHF.

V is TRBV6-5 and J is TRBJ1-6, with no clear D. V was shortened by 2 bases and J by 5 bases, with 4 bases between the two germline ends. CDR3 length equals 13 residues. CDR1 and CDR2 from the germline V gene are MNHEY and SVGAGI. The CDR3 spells CASSYRDNSPLHF. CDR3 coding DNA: TGTGCCAGCAGTTACCGGGATAATTCACCCCTCCACTTT.

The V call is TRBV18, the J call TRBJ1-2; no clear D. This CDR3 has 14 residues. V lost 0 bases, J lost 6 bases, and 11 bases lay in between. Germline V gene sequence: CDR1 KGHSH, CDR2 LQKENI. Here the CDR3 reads CASSPPGQFNGYTF. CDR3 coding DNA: TGTGCCAGCTCACCACCTGGGCAGTTTAATGGCTACACCTTC.

The CDR3, as DNA: TGTGCCAGCGACTTAGGACTACTCAATGAGCAGTTCTTC. Protein sequence: CASDLGLLNEQFF. The chain is built from TRBV6-5 and TRBJ2-1, with D perhaps TRBD2 (6 bases). Germline V gene data show CDR1 as MNHEY and CDR2 as SVGAGI. V gave up 8 bases and J gave up 6 bases, with 14 bases separating them. The CDR3 is made up of 13 amino acids.

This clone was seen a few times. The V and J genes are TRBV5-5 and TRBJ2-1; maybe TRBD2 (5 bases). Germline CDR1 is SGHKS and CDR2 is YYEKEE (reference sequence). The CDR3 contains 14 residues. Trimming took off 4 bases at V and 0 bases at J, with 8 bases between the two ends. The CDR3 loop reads CASSLRDSYNEQFF. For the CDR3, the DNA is TGTGCCAGCAGCCTTCGGGACTCCTACAATGAGCAGTTCTTC.

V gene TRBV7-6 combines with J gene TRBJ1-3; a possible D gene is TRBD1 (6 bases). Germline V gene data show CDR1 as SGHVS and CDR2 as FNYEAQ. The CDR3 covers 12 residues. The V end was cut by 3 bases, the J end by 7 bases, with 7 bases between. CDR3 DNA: TGTGCCAGCAGCTTCAGGGGTAACACCATATATTTT. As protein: CASSFRGNTIYF.